These T cell receptor beta chains were read from a single sample in a study of STAT5B mutations in CD4+ large granular lymphocyte leukemia. Here immunoSEQ multiplex PCR was the method, and the copy in TCRdb shows in-frame clones only, minus some. The sample records about 28,000 clones, 70% to 75% being singletons. The source material was CD4+ T cells from blood buffy coats. The receptors derive from a human donor in good health. The CDR3 runs from the conserved cysteine through the conserved F or W. A D gene is named only where the DNA matches it firmly. Size is omitted from some rows. Given values are once, few, many or a class for expanded clones.

>TRBV11-1|NA|TRBJ2-7|NA|13
TGTGCCAGCGGAGCGGTGGGGCCCAACGAGCAGTACTTC
CASGAVGPNEQYF
>TRBV7-9|NA|TRBJ2-3|NA|14
TGTGCCAGCACCGTTGGGACTAGCACAGATACGCAGTATTTT
CASTVGTSTDTQYF
>TRBV25-1|once|TRBJ1-6|NA|14
TGTGCCAGCAAGCGAAAAGTCCCCAATTCACCCCTCCACTTT
CASKRKVPNSPLHF
>TRBV11-2|NA|TRBJ2-7|TRBD1|15
TGTGCCAGCAGCCTACCGGGACAGGGATCCTACGAGCAGTACTTC
CASSLPGQGSYEQYF
>TRBV2|few|TRBJ1-5|TRBD1|16
TGTGCCAGCAGTTTACAGGGGGCGCGCGGCAATCAGCCCCAGCATTTT
CASSLQGARGNQPQHF
>TRBV2|NA|TRBJ2-3|NA|14
TGTGCCAGCAGTGAAAGTCGAGACACAGATACGCAGTATTTT
CASSESRDTDTQYF
>TRBV10-3|NA|TRBJ2-1|TRBD1|14
TGTGCCATCAGTTTACAGGGGGCGAACCATGAGCAGTTCTTC
CAISLQGANHEQFF
>TRBV7-3|few|TRBJ2-5|NA|13
TGTGCCAGCAGCTTAATCGCGGAAGAGACCCAGTACTTC
CASSLIAEETQYF
>TRBV6-5|few|TRBJ1-5|NA|14
TGTGCCAGCAGTCGGACATTTAGCAATCAGCCCCAGCATTTT
CASSRTFSNQPQHF
>TRBV2|NA|TRBJ2-4|NA|18
TGTGCCAGCAGTGAAGGGGGTCTACTAGGGCCAGCCAAAAACATTCAGTACTTC
CASSEGGLLGPAKNIQYF
>TRBV30|NA|TRBJ2-1|TRBD2|14
TGTGCCTGGAGTGACGGGACTAGCGGTAATGAGCAGTTCTTC
CAWSDGTSGNEQFF
>TRBV7-2|NA|TRBJ2-3|NA|14
TGTGCCAGCAGCCCGGGGGCAAGTACAGATACGCAGTATTTT
CASSPGASTDTQYF
>TRBV30|NA|TRBJ2-2|TRBD2|13
TGTGCCTGGAGCGCGGGAGGCCCCGGGGAGCTGTTTTTT
CAWSAGGPGELFF
>TRBV23-1|NA|TRBJ1-5|NA|13
TGCGCCAGCAGTCGCCTTTGGGCCCAGCCCCAGCATTTT
CASSRLWAQPQHF
>TRBV28|few|TRBJ1-5|TRBD1|16
TGTGCCAGCAGTTTTAGAGAAGGGGGCCACAATCAGCCCCAGCATTTT
CASSFREGGHNQPQHF
>TRBV10-3|NA|TRBJ1-1|TRBD1|17
TGTGCCATCAGCGCCGGGACAGGGATGGGGTTGGGCACTGAAGCTTTCTTT
CAISAGTGMGLGTEAFF
>TRBV5-6|NA|TRBJ1-1|TRBD1|15
TGTGCCAGCAGCTTGACAGGGGGGTGGAACACTGAAGCTTTCTTT
CASSLTGGWNTEAFF
>TRBV5-4|NA|TRBJ1-2|NA|13
TGTGCCAGCAGCTTGGAAGTTGCCTATGGCTACACCTTC
CASSLEVAYGYTF
>TRBV19|few|TRBJ1-6|TRBD1|15
TGTGCCAGTAGGGTCGGACAGGGGGCGAGGTCACCCCTCCACTTT
CASRVGQGARSPLHF
>TRBV27|NA|TRBJ1-2|NA|15
TGTGCCAGCAGTCCCACGGACACTTTTCGGTATGGCTACACCTTC
CASSPTDTFRYGYTF
>TRBV11-2|NA|TRBJ1-3|NA|14
TGTGCCAGCAGCTTAGGGCAGACTGGAAACACCATATATTTT
CASSLGQTGNTIYF
>TRBV15|NA|TRBJ1-5|TRBD1|14
TGTGCCACCAGCGGGGGGGGACAGAATCAGCCCCAGCATTTT
CATSGGGQNQPQHF
>TRBV7-9|NA|TRBJ1-2|TRBD1|17
TGTGCCAGCAGCTTAGGAGAAAAACAGGGGGCGCACGGAGGCTACACCTTC
CASSLGEKQGAHGGYTF
>TRBV30|NA|TRBJ2-1|TRBD2|14
TGTGCCTGTAGACTAGCGGGAGGGTACAATGAGCAGTTCTTC
CACRLAGGYNEQFF
>TRBV4-3|NA|TRBJ2-2|NA|16
TGCGCCAGCAGGAAAAGGTTAGGGCAGAACACCGGGGAGCTGTTTTTT
CASRKRLGQNTGELFF
>TRBV9|NA|TRBJ2-6|NA|16
TGTGCCAGCAGCGTAGAGCGAGCTTCCGGGGCCAACGTCCTGACTTTC
CASSVERASGANVLTF
>TRBV7-2|NA|TRBJ1-4|TRBD1|16
TGTGCCAGCAGCTTCCTCCCCAGGGGGCTGAATGAAAAACTGTTTTTT
CASSFLPRGLNEKLFF
>TRBV18|few|TRBJ2-7|TRBD1|14
TGTGCCAGCTCAGACAGGACAGGCTGGGTGGAGCAGTACTTC
CASSDRTGWVEQYF
>TRBV7-9|NA|TRBJ2-5|NA|15
TGTGCCAGCAGCGAACGGGGGACAACACAAGAGACCCAGTACTTC
CASSERGTTQETQYF
>TRBV19|NA|TRBJ1-5|TRBD1|15
TGTGCCAGTAGTATAGTCGACAGGGATGGTCAGCCCCAGCATTTT
CASSIVDRDGQPQHF
>TRBV7-2|NA|TRBJ2-5|NA|15
TGTGCCAGCAGCTTAGTAGGTGGGGTCGGGGAGACCCAGTACTTC
CASSLVGGVGETQYF
>TRBV5-6|NA|TRBJ1-1|NA|13
TGTGCCAGCAGCTTGGCGGCACAGGGCGTAGCTTTCTTT
CASSLAAQGVAFF
>TRBV5-1|NA|TRBJ2-1|TRBD2|15
TGCGCCAGCAGCTTGGCGGCTAGCGGGACCAATGAGCAGTTCTTC
CASSLAASGTNEQFF
>TRBV5-6|few|TRBJ2-1|NA|13
TGTGCCAGCAGCTTGTCGGCGGCGGGAGAGCAGTTCTTC
CASSLSAAGEQFF
>TRBV5-1|NA|TRBJ2-3|TRBD2|15
TGCGCCAGCAGCCCTACTAGCGGGAGAGCAGATACGCAGTATTTT
CASSPTSGRADTQYF
>TRBV7-8|NA|TRBJ2-3|NA|15
TGTGCCAGCAGCCGGACACCGGACGGCACAGATACGCAGTATTTT
CASSRTPDGTDTQYF
>TRBV5-1|NA|TRBJ2-7|NA|13
TGCGCCAGCAGATCAGGGACGAGCTACGAGCAGTACTTC
CASRSGTSYEQYF
>TRBV5-8|NA|TRBJ2-7|NA|13
TGTGCCAGCAGGCAGGGGGGAAGGTACGAGCAGTACTTC
CASRQGGRYEQYF
>TRBV9|NA|TRBJ2-6|NA|19
TGTGCCAGCAGCCCCCAACTTGGGGTACGCGTGTCTGGGGCCAACGTCCTGACTTTC
CASSPQLGVRVSGANVLTF
>TRBV28|NA|TRBJ1-1|TRBD1|14
TGTGCCAGCCAGACAGGGGCAGGCAACACTGAAGCTTTCTTT
CASQTGAGNTEAFF
>TRBV5-1|NA|TRBJ1-2|NA|14
TGCGCCAGCAGCTTGGCCCCCGATCTAGGAGGCTACACCTTC
CASSLAPDLGGYTF
>TRBV27|NA|TRBJ2-7|TRBD2|20
TGTGCCAGCAGTTCCCCCGGACTAGCGGGAGGGGGGCCCCGCTCCTACGAGCAGTACTTC
CASSSPGLAGGGPRSYEQYF
>TRBV5-4|few|TRBJ1-2|TRBD1|14
TGTGCCAGCAGCTTGGCAGGGGGTCAAGATGGCTACACCTTC
CASSLAGGQDGYTF
>TRBV29-1|once|TRBJ2-1|NA|11
TGCAGCTTGGGTGGTAACAATGAGCAGTTCTTC
CSLGGNNEQFF
>TRBV4-3|NA|TRBJ2-7|NA|13
TGCGCCAGCAGCCATGGGGGCTCCTACGAGCAGTACTTC
CASSHGGSYEQYF
>TRBV5-1|NA|TRBJ1-6|NA|15
TGCGCCAGCAGAGAAGGCCTCGTTGCAAATTCACCCCTCCACTTT
CASREGLVANSPLHF
>TRBV27|NA|TRBJ1-5|NA|15
TGTGCCAGCAGTTTAGGGTCTTCGAGAAATCAGCCCCAGCATTTT
CASSLGSSRNQPQHF
>TRBV7-2|NA|TRBJ1-5|TRBD1|14
TGTGCCAGCAGTGGACAGGGGGCAATTCAGCCCCAGCATTTT
CASSGQGAIQPQHF
>TRBV18|NA|TRBJ2-3|TRBD2|15
TGTGCCAGCTCACCACTCGCGGGAGGGTCGGATACGCAGTATTTT
CASSPLAGGSDTQYF
>TRBV11-2|NA|TRBJ2-7|TRBD1|15
TGTGCCAGCAGCTTAGTTGGGACAGGGATCTACGAGCAGTACTTC
CASSLVGTGIYEQYF
>TRBV29-1|NA|TRBJ1-1|TRBD1|14
TGCAGCGTACACCGACAGGGGCAAGGGGGTGAAGCTTTCTTT
CSVHRQGQGGEAFF
>TRBV15|NA|TRBJ2-3|TRBD2|15
TGTGCCACCAGCATTAGCGGGAGGGCCGGAGATACGCAGTATTTT
CATSISGRAGDTQYF
>TRBV11-2|NA|TRBJ2-1|NA|16
TGTGCCAGCAGCTTGGGGATTGGACTGAGCGGGAATGAGCAGTTCTTC
CASSLGIGLSGNEQFF